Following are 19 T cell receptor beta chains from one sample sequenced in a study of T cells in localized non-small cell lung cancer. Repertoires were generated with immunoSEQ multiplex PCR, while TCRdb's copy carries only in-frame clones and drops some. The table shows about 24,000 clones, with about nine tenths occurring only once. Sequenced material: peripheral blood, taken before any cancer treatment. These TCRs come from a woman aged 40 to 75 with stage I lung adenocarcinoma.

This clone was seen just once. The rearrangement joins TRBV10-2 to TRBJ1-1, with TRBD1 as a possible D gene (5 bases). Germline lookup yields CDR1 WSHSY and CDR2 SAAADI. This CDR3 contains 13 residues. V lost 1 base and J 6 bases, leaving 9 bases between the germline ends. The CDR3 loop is CASSELQVSEAFF. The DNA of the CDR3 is TGCGCCAGCAGTGAGTTACAGGTCTCTGAAGCTTTCTTT.

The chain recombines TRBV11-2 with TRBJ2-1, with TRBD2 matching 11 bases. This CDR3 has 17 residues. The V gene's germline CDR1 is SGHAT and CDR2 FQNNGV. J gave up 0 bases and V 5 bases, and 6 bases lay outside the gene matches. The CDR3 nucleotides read TGTGCCAGCAGCCCAGGGACTAGCGGCTTCTCCTACAATGAGCAGTTCTTC. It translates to CASSPGTSGFSYNEQFF.

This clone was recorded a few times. The CDR3 protein is CASKYADYPNTGELFF. Written as DNA, the CDR3 is TGCGCCAGCAAGTACGCGGACTACCCGAACACCGGGGAGCTGTTTTTT. V gene TRBV5-1 combines with J gene TRBJ2-2; a weak D match, TRBD2 (6 bases). The CDR3 loop spans 16 amino acids. Germline assignment: CDR1 SGHRS and CDR2 YFSETQ. The germline V and J ends were trimmed by 6 bases and 0 bases, with 15 bases remaining between them.

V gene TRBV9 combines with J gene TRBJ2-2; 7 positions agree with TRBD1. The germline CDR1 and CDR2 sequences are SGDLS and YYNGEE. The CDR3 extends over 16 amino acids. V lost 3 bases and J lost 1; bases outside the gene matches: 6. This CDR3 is CASSAGWTGNTGELFF. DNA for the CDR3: TGTGCCAGCAGCGCCGGGTGGACAGGGAACACCGGGGAGCTGTTTTTT.

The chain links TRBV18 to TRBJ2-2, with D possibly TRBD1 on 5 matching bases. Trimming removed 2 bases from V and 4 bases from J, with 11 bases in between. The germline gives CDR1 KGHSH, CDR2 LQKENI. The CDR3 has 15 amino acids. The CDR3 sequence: CASSPWGSSTGELFF. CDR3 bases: TGTGCCAGCTCACCATGGGGCAGCTCCACCGGGGAGCTGTTTTTT.

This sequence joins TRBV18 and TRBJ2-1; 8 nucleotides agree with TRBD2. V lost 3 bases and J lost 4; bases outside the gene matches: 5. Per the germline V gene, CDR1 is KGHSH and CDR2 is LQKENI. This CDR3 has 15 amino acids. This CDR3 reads CASSPEVAGYNEQFF. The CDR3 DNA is TGTGCCAGCTCACCGGAGGTAGCGGGGTACAATGAGCAGTTCTTC.

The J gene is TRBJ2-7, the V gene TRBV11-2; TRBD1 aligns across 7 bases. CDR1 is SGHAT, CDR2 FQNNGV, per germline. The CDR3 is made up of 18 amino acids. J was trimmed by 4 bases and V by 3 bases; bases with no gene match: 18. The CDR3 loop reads CASSFRGGAASRGYEQYF. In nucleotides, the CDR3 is TGTGCCAGCAGCTTTCGCGGTGGTGCGGCCTCCAGGGGGTACGAGCAGTACTTC.

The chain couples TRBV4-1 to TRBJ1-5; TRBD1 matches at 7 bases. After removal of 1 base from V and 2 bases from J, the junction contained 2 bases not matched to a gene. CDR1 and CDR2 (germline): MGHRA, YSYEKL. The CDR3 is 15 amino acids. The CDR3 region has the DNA TGCGCCAGCAGCCAAGGGACAGGAGGCAATCAGCCCCAGCATTTT. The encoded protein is CASSQGTGGNQPQHF.

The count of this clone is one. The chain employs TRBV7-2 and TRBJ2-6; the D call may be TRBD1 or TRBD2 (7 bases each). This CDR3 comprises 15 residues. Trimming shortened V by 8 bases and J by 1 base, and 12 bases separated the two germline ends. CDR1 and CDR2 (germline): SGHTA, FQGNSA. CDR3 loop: CASSQGGSGANVLTF. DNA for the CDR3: TGTGCCAGCTCCCAGGGGGGGTCTGGGGCCAACGTCCTGACTTTC.

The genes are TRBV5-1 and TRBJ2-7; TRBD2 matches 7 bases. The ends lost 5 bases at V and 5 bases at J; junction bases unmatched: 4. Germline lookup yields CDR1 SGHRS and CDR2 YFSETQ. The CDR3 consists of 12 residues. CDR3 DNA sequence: TGCGCCAGCAGTCTGGGGGGGGACGAGCAGTACTTC. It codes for CASSLGGDEQYF.

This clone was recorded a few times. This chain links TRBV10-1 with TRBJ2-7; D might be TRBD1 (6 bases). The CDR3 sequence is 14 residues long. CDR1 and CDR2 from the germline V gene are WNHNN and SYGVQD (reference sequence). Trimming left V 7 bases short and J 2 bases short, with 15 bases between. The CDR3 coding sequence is TGCGCCAGCACTAACGACAGGAGCGCCTACGAGCAGTACTTC. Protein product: CASTNDRSAYEQYF.

For the CDR3, the DNA is TGTGCCAGCAGTGACCCTCCCGGACAGGGTTGTGTCTATGGCTACACCTTC. Translating gives CASSDPPGQGCVYGYTF. The genes are TRBV6-4 and TRBJ1-2; 8 bases align to TRBD1. Germline V gives CDR1 MRHNA, CDR2 SNTAGT. The CDR3 has 17 residues. Losses at the gene ends were 2 bases for V and 4 bases for J; bases not matched to a gene: 12.

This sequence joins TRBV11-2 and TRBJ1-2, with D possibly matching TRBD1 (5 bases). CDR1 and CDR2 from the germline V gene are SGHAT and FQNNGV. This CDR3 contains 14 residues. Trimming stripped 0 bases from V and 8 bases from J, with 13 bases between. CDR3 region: CASSLDLYQGGYTF. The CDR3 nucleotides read TGTGCCAGCAGCTTAGATCTGTACCAGGGAGGCTACACCTTC. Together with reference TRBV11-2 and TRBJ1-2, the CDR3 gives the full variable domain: EAGVAQSPRYKIIEKRQSVAFWCNPISGHATLYWYQQILGQGPKLLIQFQNNGVVDDSQLPKDRFSAERLKGVDSTLKIQPAKLEDSAVYLCASSLDLYQGGYTFGSGTRLTVV.

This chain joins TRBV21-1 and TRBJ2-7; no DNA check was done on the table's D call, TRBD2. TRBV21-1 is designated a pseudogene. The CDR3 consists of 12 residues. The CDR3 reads CASSKSYYEQYF. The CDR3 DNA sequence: TGTGCCAGCAGCAAATCCTACTACGAGCAGTACTTC.

Here the CDR3 reads CASSLLAGLTDTQYF. The CDR3 nucleotides read TGTGCCAGCAGCCTACTAGCGGGGCTCACAGATACGCAGTATTTT. The chain carries TRBV7-8 and TRBJ2-3, with 10 bases matching TRBD2. Trimming cost V 5 bases and J 2 bases; bases outside gene matches: 4. This CDR3 has 15 residues. The germline CDR1 and CDR2 sequences are SGHVS and FQNEAQ.

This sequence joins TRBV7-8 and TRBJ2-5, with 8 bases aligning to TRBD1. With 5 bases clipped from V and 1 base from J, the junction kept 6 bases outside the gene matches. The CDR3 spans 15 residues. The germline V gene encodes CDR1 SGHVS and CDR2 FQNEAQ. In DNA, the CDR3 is TGTGCCAGCAGCCTCCACGGACAGGGCCAAGAGACCCAGTACTTC. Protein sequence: CASSLHGQGQETQYF.

CDR3 nucleotide sequence: TGTGCCAGCAGCCGGGGGATGGCGGGAGGGGACCAGTACTTC. It yields the protein CASSRGMAGGDQYF. The V call is TRBV7-9, the J call TRBJ2-5; TRBD2 agrees at 9 bases. This CDR3 contains 14 residues. The V segment lost 5 bases and the J segment 10 bases; nucleotides outside the gene matches: 11. The germline CDR1 and CDR2 sequences are SEHNR and FQNEAQ (reference sequence). The whole variable domain, filled in from reference TRBV7-9 and TRBJ2-5, reads DTGVSQNPRHKITKRGQNVTFRCDPISEHNRLYWYRQTLGQGPEFLTYFQNEAQLEKSRLLSDRFSAERPKGSFSTLEIQRTEQGDSAMYLCASSRGMAGGDQYFGPGTRLLVL.

For the CDR3, the DNA is TGTGCCAGTAGCCTCGAGCGGGCTGGAGAGCAGTTCTTC. The encoded protein is CASSLERAGEQFF. V usage is TRBV19 and J usage is TRBJ2-1, with a weak D call TRBD2 (6 bases). The CDR3 covers 13 residues. V dropped 6 bases and J dropped 10 bases, with 16 bases sitting between them. Germline-derived CDR1 and CDR2 are LNHDA and SQIVND (reference sequence).

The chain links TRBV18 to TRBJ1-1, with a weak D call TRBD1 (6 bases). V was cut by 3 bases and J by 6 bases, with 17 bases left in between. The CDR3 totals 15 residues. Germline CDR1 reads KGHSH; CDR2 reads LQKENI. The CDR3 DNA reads TGTGCCAGCTCACCTACAAAAGGGGGAAGACCTGAAGCTTTCTTT. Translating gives CASSPTKGGRPEAFF.